This T cell receptor beta chain was identified during a study of blood T cell repertoires in COVID-19. Measured with immunoSEQ multiplex PCR; TCRdb has only the in-frame clones, and not every one. Here the sample spans 170,000 or so clones, approximately 89% being singletons. Adults between about 18 and 95 years of age took part from 20 to 25 US areas. The study assigned cohorts using participant-reported clinical history. The CDR3 has 16 residues. V lost 4 bases and J lost 2, with 18 bases in between. Looked up from germline, CDR1 is SGHNT and CDR2 is YYREEE (reference sequence). This sequence was found in a man in his forties who had recovered from COVID-19. This chain connects TRBV5-4 to TRBJ1-1; possibly TRBD1 for D (5 bases). What was sequenced was PBMCs or T cells enriched from blood (not recorded which). In DNA, the CDR3 is TGTGCCAGCAGCCCCCTGGGGGGGAACCTAAACACTGAAGCTTTCTTT. It encodes CASSPLGGNLNTEAFF. Filled out from reference TRBV5-4 and TRBJ1-1, the complete variable domain reads ETGVTQSPTHLIKTRGQQVTLRCSSQSGHNTVSWYQQALGQGPQFIFQYYREEENGRGNFPPRFSGLQFPNYSSELNVNALELDDSALYLCASSPLGGNLNTEAFFGQGTRLTVV.